The rows below give T cell receptor beta chains drawn from one sample of a study of cytomegalovirus exposure and HLA in healthy donors. The table came from immunoSEQ multiplex PCR; TCRdb's copy has only in-frame clones and leaves some out. The data hold 180,000 or so clones, with 70% to 80% observed a single time. Sample: PBMCs. These receptors came from a man in his late teens or twenties in good health and CMV-seronegative. The conserved cysteine and the conserved F or W are not part of the CDR3 here. Each record gives: V gene, J gene, D gene, CDR3 protein. The D gene is left open where the match is weak.

TRBV5-6	TRBJ2-6	.	ASRQDSLSSGANVLT
TRBV6-1	TRBJ2-2	.	ASSAGVTNTGELF
TRBV11-1	TRBJ1-2	.	ASSLGGGANYGYT
TRBV27	TRBJ1-5	.	ASSFYSNQPQH
TRBV6-5	TRBJ1-2	.	ASSYTEGVGIDGYT
TRBV14	TRBJ2-7	.	ASSRGAFYEQY
TRBV5-1	TRBJ1-4	.	ASSRGANEKLF
TRBV6-6	TRBJ1-2	.	ASSYGPTFNYGYT
TRBV23-1	TRBJ1-5	TRBD1	ASSFRGCNQPQH
TRBV11-2	TRBJ2-2	.	ASSPGTYGELF
TRBV5-1	TRBJ2-5	.	ASSPGAIQETQY
TRBV30	TRBJ2-1	.	AWTILGGAHGEQF
TRBV27	TRBJ1-1	.	ASSFLGEAF
TRBV28	TRBJ1-6	TRBD1	ASSLGQGGIINSPLH
TRBV5-4	TRBJ1-2	TRBD1	ASSQGQGWANYGYT
TRBV10-2	TRBJ1-1	.	ASSEQGNTEAF
TRBV5-1	TRBJ1-2	.	ASSSGTYGYT
TRBV5-4	TRBJ2-7	TRBD2	ASRGTSGGEQY
TRBV14	TRBJ2-1	.	ASSQGGGRRNEQF
TRBV5-1	TRBJ1-2	TRBD1	ASSLGQGVSYGYT
TRBV14	TRBJ1-4	.	ASSQDSAGGEKLF
TRBV7-3	TRBJ1-4	TRBD1	ASSSMGRGQDEKLF
TRBV5-1	TRBJ2-1	TRBD1	ASSLAQGAAYNEQF
TRBV5-1	TRBJ2-3	TRBD2	ASSFGLAISTDTQY
TRBV18	TRBJ2-5	.	ASSPDLGETQY
TRBV28	TRBJ1-3	.	ASSLTRGNTIY
TRBV4-2	TRBJ2-5	TRBD2	ASSQEVGLAGGPGETQY
TRBV6-6	TRBJ1-6	.	ATNPREVNSPLH
TRBV9	TRBJ2-6	TRBD2	ASSEGLAGSGANVLT
TRBV9	TRBJ1-4	.	ASSVGGGFNEKLF
TRBV19	TRBJ1-5	.	ATHRVKLEYSNQPQH
TRBV7-9	TRBJ1-5	TRBD1	ASSLGQGRNQPQH
TRBV19	TRBJ1-1	.	ASISGVYTEAF
TRBV5-1	TRBJ2-3	TRBD2	ASSSAGGPPDTQY
TRBV9	TRBJ2-2	.	ASSPYFTGELF
TRBV19	TRBJ1-1	.	ASSPIRENTEAF
TRBV18	TRBJ1-1	.	ASSPLGMNTEAS
TRBV27	TRBJ2-7	TRBD2	ASSTGTSGGRWGEQY
TRBV6-1	TRBJ1-2	.	ASSEGPNYGYT
TRBV9	TRBJ2-5	.	ASSETPTWETQY
TRBV27	TRBJ2-2	TRBD2	ASTPTSGITGGELF
TRBV19	TRBJ1-2	.	ASSIAEFYGYT